Described below is a single T cell receptor beta chain sequence and its context. Generated by immunoSEQ multiplex PCR, the TCRdb table keeps only in-frame clones and is missing some. The table records about 560,000 clones, around 77% of them present only once. All the donors were Caucasian adults who lived in Nashville, Tennessee. Unsorted samples used 85 million to 90 million PBMCs for genomic DNA. The record originates from a study of shared clonotypes between healthy human individuals. The CDR3 has 13 residues. Per the germline V gene, CDR1 is SGHNT and CDR2 is YYREEE (reference sequence). With 4 bases removed from V and 5 bases from J, the gap between germline ends came to 12 bases.

This chain links TRBV5-4 with TRBJ2-5; D is possibly TRBD1 (5 bases). The receptor was derived from a woman aged 35 to 49 in good health. Some clones in this sample may be carry-over from other donors' samples. Sequenced: PBMCs. The CDR3 DNA reads TGTGCCAGCAGCGCTCAGGGTTGGGAGACCCAGTACTTC. Its translation is CASSAQGWETQYF.